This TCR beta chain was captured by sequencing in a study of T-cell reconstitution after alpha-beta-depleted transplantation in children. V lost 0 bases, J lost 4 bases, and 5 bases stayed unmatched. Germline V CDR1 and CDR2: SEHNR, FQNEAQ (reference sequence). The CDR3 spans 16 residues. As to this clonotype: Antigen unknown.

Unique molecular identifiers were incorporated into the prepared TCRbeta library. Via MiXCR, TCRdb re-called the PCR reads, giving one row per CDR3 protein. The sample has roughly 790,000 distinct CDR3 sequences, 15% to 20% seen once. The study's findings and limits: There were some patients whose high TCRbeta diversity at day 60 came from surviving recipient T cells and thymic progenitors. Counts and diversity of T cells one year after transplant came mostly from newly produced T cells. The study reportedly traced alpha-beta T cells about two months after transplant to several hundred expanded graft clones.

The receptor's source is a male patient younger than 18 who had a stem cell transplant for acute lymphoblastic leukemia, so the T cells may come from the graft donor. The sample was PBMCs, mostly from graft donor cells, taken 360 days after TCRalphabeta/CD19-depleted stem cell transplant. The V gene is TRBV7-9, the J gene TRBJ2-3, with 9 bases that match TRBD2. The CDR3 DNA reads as TGTGCCAGCAGCTTAGCGAGAGCGGGAGGAGCAGATACGCAGTATTTT. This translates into CASSLARAGGADTQYF. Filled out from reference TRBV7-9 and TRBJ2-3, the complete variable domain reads DTGVSQNPRHKITKRGQNVTFRCDPISEHNRLYWYRQTLGQGPEFLTYFQNEAQLEKSRLLSDRFSAERPKGSFSTLEIQRTEQGDSAMYLCASSLARAGGADTQYFGPGTRLTVL.